Listed below are T cell receptor beta chains from one sample, sequenced in a study of blood T cell repertoires in COVID-19. Sequencing used immunoSEQ multiplex PCR; TCRdb keeps in-frame clones, though not all of them. The sample lists about 260,000 clones; approximately 85% were seen once. The sequenced material came from peripheral blood. Source of these receptors: a human donor in a cohort sampled during active COVID-19. The CDR3 runs from the conserved cysteine through the conserved F or W. Each record gives: D gene, clone size, V gene, J gene, CDR3 protein, CDR3 DNA. D genes are given only for firm matches. Size is stated for part of the rows, as once, few or many counts, or as a class when the clone is expanded.

NA	NA	TRBV7-9	TRBJ2-6	CASSPQGSGANVLTF	TGTGCCAGCAGCCCTCAGGGTTCTGGGGCCAACGTCCTGACTTTC
TRBD1	NA	TRBV19	TRBJ2-7	CASSDRKGEQYF	TGTGCCAGTTCGGACAGGAAAGGCGAGCAGTACTTC
TRBD1	NA	TRBV19	TRBJ2-5	CASSTPHRGRETQYF	TGTGCCAGTAGTACGCCCCACAGGGGGCGCGAGACCCAGTACTTC
NA	NA	TRBV15	TRBJ2-3	CATSRDNADTQYF	TGTGCCACCAGCAGAGACAATGCAGATACGCAGTATTTT
TRBD2	NA	TRBV5-6	TRBJ2-7	CASSLVRGGHEQYF	TGTGCCAGCAGCTTGGTTCGGGGGGGGCACGAGCAGTACTTC
TRBD1	NA	TRBV11-1	TRBJ1-5	CASSYWTGGNNQPQHF	TGTGCCAGCAGCTATTGGACAGGGGGTAACAATCAGCCCCAGCATTTT
NA	NA	TRBV11-2	TRBJ1-2	CASSSNRAQYGYTF	TGTGCCAGCAGCTCAAACAGGGCCCAGTATGGCTACACCTTC
TRBD1	NA	TRBV3-1/TRBV3-2	TRBJ1-1	CASSQETGLSFF	TGTGCCAGCAGCCAAGAGACAGGGCTCTCTTTCTTT
NA	NA	TRBV19	TRBJ1-5	CASTTISNQPQHF	TGTGCCAGTACGACTATTAGCAATCAGCCCCAGCATTTT
TRBD1	NA	TRBV3-1/TRBV3-2	TRBJ2-7	CASSRTGQGSYEQYF	TGTGCCAGCAGCCGCACGGGACAGGGCTCCTACGAGCAGTACTTC
NA	NA	TRBV1	TRBJ2-7	CTSSQDSSRGGSHEQYF	TGCACCAGCAGCCAAGATTCGTCCCGGGGGGGCTCGCACGAGCAGTACTTC
NA	NA	TRBV10-3	TRBJ1-1	CATVGAGNTEAFF	TGTGCCACCGTCGGTGCGGGGAACACTGAAGCTTTCTTT
TRBD1	NA	TRBV19	TRBJ1-1	CASSMDRLGDTEAFF	TGTGCCAGTAGTATGGACAGGTTGGGGGACACTGAAGCTTTCTTT
NA	NA	TRBV18	TRBJ2-3	CASSPPGLGDTQYF	TGTGCCAGCTCACCGCCGGGTCTAGGCGATACGCAGTATTTT
NA	once	TRBV5-4	TRBJ2-7	CASSWGSGVSYEQYF	TGTGCCAGCAGCTGGGGTAGCGGAGTGTCCTACGAGCAGTACTTC
NA	NA	TRBV6-5	TRBJ2-7	CASSNDREVGEQYF	TGTGCCAGCAGCAACGACAGGGAGGTAGGCGAGCAGTACTTC
NA	NA	TRBV18	TRBJ1-3	CASSPPRQDDWGNTIYF	TGTGCCAGCTCACCACCCAGACAGGATGACTGGGGAAACACCATATATTTT
NA	NA	TRBV6-2/TRBV6-3	TRBJ1-1	CASSPGRFRGNTEAFF	TGTGCCAGCAGCCCAGGTCGTTTTCGGGGGAACACTGAAGCTTTCTTT
NA	NA	TRBV3-1/TRBV3-2	TRBJ2-7	CASSQVASSYEQYF	TGTGCCAGCAGCCAAGTTGCTAGTTCCTACGAGCAGTACTTC
TRBD1	once	TRBV6-5	TRBJ2-5	CASSPGGSETQYF	TGTGCCAGCAGTCCAGGGGGCTCAGAGACCCAGTACTTC
NA	NA	TRBV7-7	TRBJ2-1	CASSLSQVSYNEQFF	TGTGCCAGCAGCCTCAGCCAGGTCTCCTACAATGAGCAGTTCTTC
TRBD1	NA	TRBV7-2	TRBJ1-3	CAIEGTGATIYF	TGTGCCATCGAGGGGACAGGGGCCACCATATATTTT
NA	NA	TRBV18	TRBJ1-3	CASSPVDRTFGNTIYF	TGTGCCAGCTCACCTGTTGACAGGACCTTTGGAAACACCATATATTTT
NA	NA	TRBV6-1	TRBJ1-5	CASSEVGLTGGQPQHF	TGTGCCAGCAGTGAAGTGGGCCTGACAGGCGGTCAGCCCCAGCATTTT
TRBD1	NA	TRBV6-5	TRBJ2-7	CASSRQGQSAYEQYF	TGTGCCAGCAGCCGCCAGGGACAGTCAGCCTACGAGCAGTACTTC
TRBD2	once	TRBV27	TRBJ2-1	CASSFPTTQTSGTRGSYNEQFF	TGTGCCAGCAGTTTCCCCACGACTCAGACTAGCGGGACTCGGGGCTCCTACAATGAGCAGTTCTTC
NA	NA	TRBV6-5	TRBJ2-7	CASSSTGYEQYF	TGTGCCAGCAGTTCGACAGGTTACGAGCAGTACTTC
TRBD2	NA	TRBV7-6	TRBJ2-7	CASSRGGDSQMGYEQYF	TGTGCCAGCAGCCGGGGGGGAGACAGCCAGATGGGGTACGAGCAGTACTTC